The entry below describes one TCR beta chain. Combining a sample-barcoded 5' primer with a J-beta primer mix, a second PCR ran for roughly 7 to 12 cycles. Every cDNA molecule bore a tag from a template-switch adaptor containing 12 random nucleotides. TCRdb re-called the 5' RACE reads through MiXCR, storing one row per CDR3 protein. The table includes around 800,000 distinct CDR3 sequences, roughly 25% detected once. The record originates from a study of blood T cells in healthy people across ages. Study context: In model experiments, template switching was able to capture about one barcoded beta molecule for every two T cells that were present.

Germline-derived CDR1 and CDR2 are DFQATT and SNEGSKA (reference sequence). This CDR3 contains 14 residues. These records were also assigned to another study, of T cells of mothers and their children. As reported in that work: Three healthy Caucasian mothers served as donors, and their six children did as well. Each mother gave over 10 million TCR beta CDR3 reads; each child, about 3 million.

The receptor comes from a boy aged 5 to 17 in good health. Sequenced: blood. The rearrangement uses TRBV20-1 and TRBJ2-1; D unresolved. Matching the DNA end better, TRBJ2-5 makes the J call doubtful. CDR3 amino acids: CSARDVVIRETQYF. CDR3 nucleotide sequence: TGCAGTGCTAGAGATGTAGTGATTCGGGAGACCCAGTACTTC.